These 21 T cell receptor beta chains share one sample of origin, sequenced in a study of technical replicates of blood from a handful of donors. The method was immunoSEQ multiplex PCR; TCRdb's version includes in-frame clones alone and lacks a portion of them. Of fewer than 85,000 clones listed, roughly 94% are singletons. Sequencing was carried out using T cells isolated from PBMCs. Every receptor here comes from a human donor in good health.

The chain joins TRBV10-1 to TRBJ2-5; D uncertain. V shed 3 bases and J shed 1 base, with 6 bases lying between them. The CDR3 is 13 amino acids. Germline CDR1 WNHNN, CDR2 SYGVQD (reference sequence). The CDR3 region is CASSEVAQETQYF. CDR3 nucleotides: TGCGCCAGCAGTGAAGTGGCCCAAGAGACCCAGTACTTC.

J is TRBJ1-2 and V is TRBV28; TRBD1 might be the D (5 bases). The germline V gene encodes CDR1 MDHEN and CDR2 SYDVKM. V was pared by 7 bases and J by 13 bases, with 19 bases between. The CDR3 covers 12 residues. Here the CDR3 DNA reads TGTGCCAGCACCATCTCCGGGCAGGGATTCACCTTC. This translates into CASTISGQGFTF.

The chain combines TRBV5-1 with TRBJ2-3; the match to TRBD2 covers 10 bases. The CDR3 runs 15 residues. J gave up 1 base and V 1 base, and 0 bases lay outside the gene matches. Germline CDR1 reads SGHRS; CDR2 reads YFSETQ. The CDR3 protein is CASSLTSGGTDTQYF. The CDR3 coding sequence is TGCGCCAGCAGCTTGACTAGCGGGGGCACAGATACGCAGTATTTT. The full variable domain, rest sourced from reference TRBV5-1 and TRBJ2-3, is KAGVTQTPRYLIKTRGQQVTLSCSPISGHRSVSWYQQTPGQGLQFLFEYFSETQRNKGNFPGRFSGRQFSNSRSEMNVSTLELGDSALYLCASSLTSGGTDTQYFGPGTRLTVL.

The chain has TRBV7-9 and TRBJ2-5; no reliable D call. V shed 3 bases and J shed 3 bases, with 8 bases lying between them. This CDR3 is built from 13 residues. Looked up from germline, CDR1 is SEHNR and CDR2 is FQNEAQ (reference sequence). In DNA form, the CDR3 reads TGTGCCAGCAGCTTCCCACACGAAGAGACCCAGTACTTC. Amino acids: CASSFPHEETQYF.

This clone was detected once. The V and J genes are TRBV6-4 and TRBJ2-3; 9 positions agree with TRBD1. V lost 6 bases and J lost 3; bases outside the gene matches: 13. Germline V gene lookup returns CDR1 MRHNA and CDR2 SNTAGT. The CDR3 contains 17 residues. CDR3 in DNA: TGTGCCAGCAGCCCTAAGGTGGGACAGGGATTTACAGATACGCAGTATTTT. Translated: CASSPKVGQGFTDTQYF.

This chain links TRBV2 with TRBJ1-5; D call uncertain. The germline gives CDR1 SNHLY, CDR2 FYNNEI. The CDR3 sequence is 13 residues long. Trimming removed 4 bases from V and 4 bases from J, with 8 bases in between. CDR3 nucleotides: TGTGCCAGCAGTGGGGAGCGTAATCAGCCCCAGCATTTT. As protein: CASSGERNQPQHF.

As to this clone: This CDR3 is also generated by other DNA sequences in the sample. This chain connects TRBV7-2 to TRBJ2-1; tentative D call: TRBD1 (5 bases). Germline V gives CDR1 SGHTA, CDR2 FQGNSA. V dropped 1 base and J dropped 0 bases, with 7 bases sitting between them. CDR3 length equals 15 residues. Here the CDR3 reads CASSLDRGSYNEQFF. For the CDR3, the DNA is TGTGCCAGCAGCTTAGATAGGGGCTCCTACAATGAGCAGTTCTTC.

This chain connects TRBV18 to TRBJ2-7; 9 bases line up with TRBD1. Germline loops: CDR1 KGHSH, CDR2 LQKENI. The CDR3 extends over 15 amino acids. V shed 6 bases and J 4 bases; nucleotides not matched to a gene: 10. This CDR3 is CASSATGTGLYEQYF. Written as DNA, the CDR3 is TGTGCCAGCTCGGCGACCGGGACAGGGTTATACGAGCAGTACTTC.

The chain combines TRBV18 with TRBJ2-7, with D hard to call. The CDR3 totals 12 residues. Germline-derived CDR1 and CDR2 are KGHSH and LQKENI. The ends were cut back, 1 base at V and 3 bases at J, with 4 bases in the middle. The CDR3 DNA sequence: TGTGCCAGCTCACCACGTAGCTACGAGCAGTACTTC. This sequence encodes CASSPRSYEQYF.

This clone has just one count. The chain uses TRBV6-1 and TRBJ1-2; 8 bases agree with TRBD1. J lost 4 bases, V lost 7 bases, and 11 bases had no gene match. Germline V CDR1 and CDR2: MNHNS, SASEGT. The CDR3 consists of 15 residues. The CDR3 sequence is CASNPNLDRGYGYTF. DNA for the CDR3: TGTGCCAGCAATCCTAACCTCGACAGGGGCTATGGCTACACCTTC.

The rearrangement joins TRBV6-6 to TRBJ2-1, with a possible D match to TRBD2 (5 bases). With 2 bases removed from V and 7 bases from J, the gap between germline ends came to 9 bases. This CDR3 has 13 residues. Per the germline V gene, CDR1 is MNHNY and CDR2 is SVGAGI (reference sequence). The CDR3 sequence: CASSYDTRNEQFF. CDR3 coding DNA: TGTGCCAGCAGTTACGATACTAGGAATGAGCAGTTCTTC.

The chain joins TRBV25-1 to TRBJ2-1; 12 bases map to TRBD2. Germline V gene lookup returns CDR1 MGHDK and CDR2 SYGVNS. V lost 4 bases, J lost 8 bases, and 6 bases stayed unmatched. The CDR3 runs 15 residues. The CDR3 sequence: CASSGGLAGKDEQFF. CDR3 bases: TGTGCCAGCAGTGGAGGACTAGCGGGAAAAGATGAGCAGTTCTTC. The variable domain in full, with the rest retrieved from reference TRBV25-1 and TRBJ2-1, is EADIYQTPRYLVIGTGKKITLECSQTMGHDKMYWYQQDPGMELHLIHYSYGVNSTEKGDLSSESTVSRIRTEHFPLTLESARPSHTSQYLCASSGGLAGKDEQFFGPGTRLTVL.

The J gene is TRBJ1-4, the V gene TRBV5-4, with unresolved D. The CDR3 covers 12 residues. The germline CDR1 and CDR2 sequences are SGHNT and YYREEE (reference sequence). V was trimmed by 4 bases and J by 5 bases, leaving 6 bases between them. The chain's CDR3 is CASSNLNEKLFF. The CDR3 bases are TGTGCCAGCAGCAATTTAAATGAAAAACTGTTTTTT.

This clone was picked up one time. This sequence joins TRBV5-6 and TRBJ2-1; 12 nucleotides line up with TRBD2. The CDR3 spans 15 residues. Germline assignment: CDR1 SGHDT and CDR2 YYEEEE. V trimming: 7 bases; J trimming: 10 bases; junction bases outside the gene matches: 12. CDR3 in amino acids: CASRTSGTLREEQFF. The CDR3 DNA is TGTGCCAGCCGGACTAGCGGGACGCTCCGAGAAGAGCAGTTCTTC.

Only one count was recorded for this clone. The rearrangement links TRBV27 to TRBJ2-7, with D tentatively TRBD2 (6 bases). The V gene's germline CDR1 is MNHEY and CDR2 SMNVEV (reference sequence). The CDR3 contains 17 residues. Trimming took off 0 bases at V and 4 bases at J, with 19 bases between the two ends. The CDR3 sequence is CASSLSISQRVPYEQYF. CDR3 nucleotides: TGTGCCAGCAGTTTATCGATTTCCCAGCGGGTACCTTACGAGCAGTACTTC.

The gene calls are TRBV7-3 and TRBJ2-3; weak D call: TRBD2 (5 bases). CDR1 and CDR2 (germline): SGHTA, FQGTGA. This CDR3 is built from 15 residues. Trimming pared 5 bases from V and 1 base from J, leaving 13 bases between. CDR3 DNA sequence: TGTGCCAGCAGCCCAGGCGGAGCGGGCACAGATACGCAGTATTTT. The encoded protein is CASSPGGAGTDTQYF.

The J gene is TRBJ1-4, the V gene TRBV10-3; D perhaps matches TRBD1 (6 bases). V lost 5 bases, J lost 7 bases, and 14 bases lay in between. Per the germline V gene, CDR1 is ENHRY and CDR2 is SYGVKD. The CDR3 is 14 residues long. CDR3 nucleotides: TGTGCCATCAGTCGGACAGAAGGAGGTGAAAAACTGTTTTTT. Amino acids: CAISRTEGGEKLFF.

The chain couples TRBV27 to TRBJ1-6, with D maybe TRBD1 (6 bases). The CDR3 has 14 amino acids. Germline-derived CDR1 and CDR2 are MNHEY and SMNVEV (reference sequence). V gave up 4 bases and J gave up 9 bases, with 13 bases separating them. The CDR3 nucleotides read TGTGCCAGCAGTTCCCGCCAGGGGCGTTCACCCCTCCACTTT. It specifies CASSSRQGRSPLHF.

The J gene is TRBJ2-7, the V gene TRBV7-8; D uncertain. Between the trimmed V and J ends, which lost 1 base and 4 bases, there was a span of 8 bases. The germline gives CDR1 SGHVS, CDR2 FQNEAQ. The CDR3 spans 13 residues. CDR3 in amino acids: CASSLGAGYEQYF. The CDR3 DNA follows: TGTGCCAGCAGCTTAGGGGCAGGATACGAGCAGTACTTC.

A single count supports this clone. The DNA for the CDR3 is TGCGCCAGCAACCACGGGACTAGCGGGAGTAATGAGCAGTTCTTC. Translation gives CASNHGTSGSNEQFF. The J gene is TRBJ2-1, the V gene TRBV4-1, with 14 nucleotides matching TRBD2. The germline CDR1 and CDR2 sequences are MGHRA and YSYEKL. The CDR3 totals 15 residues. Trimming removed 7 bases from V and 7 bases from J; junction bases left unmatched: 6.

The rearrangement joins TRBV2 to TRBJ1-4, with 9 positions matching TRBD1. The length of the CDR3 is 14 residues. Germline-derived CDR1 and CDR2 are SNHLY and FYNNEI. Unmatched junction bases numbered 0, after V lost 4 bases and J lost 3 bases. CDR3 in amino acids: CASSGQGANEKLFF. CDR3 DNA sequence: TGTGCCAGCAGTGGACAGGGGGCTAATGAAAAACTGTTTTTT.